The clone carrying this T cell receptor (beta chain) has only a few counts. The data were taken from a study of response to subunit inactivated influenza vaccine. MiXCR, run by TCRdb on the RT-PCR reads, gives a single entry per CDR3 protein. The profile covers approximately 300,000 distinct CDR3 sequences, with about 20% appearing a single time and approximately 10% taken by the ten largest. Trimming removed 3 bases from V and 3 bases from J, with 2 bases in between. CDR3 length: 12 residues. Germline CDR1 is SGHTA and CDR2 is FQGNSA. The gene calls are TRBV7-2 and TRBJ2-2; D is undetermined. The TCR was taken from a man in his fifties or sixties who received an inactivated influenza vaccine. The sample here was PBMCs from blood, taken roughly 20 months after vaccination. The DNA for the CDR3 is TGTGCCAGCAGCTTTTACACCGGGGAGCTGTTTTTT. It is translated as CASSFYTGELFF.